This T cell receptor beta chain is from a study of beta chain features in type 1 diabetes. Study outcomes and limitations: Still unanswered here is whether HLA type influences TCRB rearrangement. Reduced insertions and increased deletions marked VDJ junctions in type 1 diabetes patients.

Markers CD45RO/CCR7/CD25/CD127/CD95/CD27 served to sort CD4+ naive, central memory, regulatory and stem cell-like memory cells. CDR1 is MDHEN and CDR2 is SYDVKM in the germline V gene. Trimming at V came to 7 bases and at J to 11 bases, leaving 13 bases not matched to a gene. The CDR3 runs 13 residues. TCRB transcripts that were expressed got sequenced, as all of the isolated RNA had been reverse transcribed. Using immunoSEQ multiplex PCR, the repertoire was profiled, and TCRdb retains in-frame clones only, with some absent. The table has around 200,000 clones, roughly an eighth seen once. With regard to this clone: Its specificity is unknown.

What was sequenced was central memory CD4+ T cells from blood. The chain uses TRBV28 and TRBJ1-1; 7 bases are shared with TRBD1. The TCR sequence derives from a woman aged 18 to 35 in good health. For the CDR3, the DNA is TGTGCCAGCAATGGAAACAGGGGTCCGAGGGCTTTCTTT. It yields the protein CASNGNRGPRAFF.